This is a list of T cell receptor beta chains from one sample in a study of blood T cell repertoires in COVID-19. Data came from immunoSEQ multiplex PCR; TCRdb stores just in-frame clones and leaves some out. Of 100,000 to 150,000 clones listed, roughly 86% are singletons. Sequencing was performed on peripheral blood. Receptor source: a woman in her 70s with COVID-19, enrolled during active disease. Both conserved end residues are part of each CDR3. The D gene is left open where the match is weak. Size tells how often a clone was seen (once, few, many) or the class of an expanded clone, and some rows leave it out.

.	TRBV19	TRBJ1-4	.	TGTGCCAGTAGTGCCTTGACTCATACTAGCGAAAAACTGTTTTTT	CASSALTHTSEKLFF
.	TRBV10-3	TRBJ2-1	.	TGTGCCATCAGGGCGGGGAGTGCGGCGCATGAGCAGTTCTTC	CAIRAGSAAHEQFF
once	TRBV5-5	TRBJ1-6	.	TGTGCCAGCAGCTTGCGGTCGAGGGATAATTCACCCCTCCACTTT	CASSLRSRDNSPLHF
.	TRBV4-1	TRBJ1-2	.	TGCGCCAGCAGCCAAGAAAGGTCCAGCCGGAGGGGCTACACCTTC	CASSQERSSRRGYTF
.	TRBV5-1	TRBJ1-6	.	TGCGCCAGCAGCCAGACTCAGGGCAATTCACCCCTCCACTTT	CASSQTQGNSPLHF
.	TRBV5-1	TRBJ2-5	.	TGCGCCAGCAGCCTCAGGGGCGAGACCCAGTACTTC	CASSLRGETQYF
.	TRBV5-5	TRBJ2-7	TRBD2	TGTGCCAGCAGCAGCCTAACGGGACTAGTCGGTTACGAGCAGTACTTC	CASSSLTGLVGYEQYF
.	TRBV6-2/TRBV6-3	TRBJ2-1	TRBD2	TGTGCCAGCAACCCCATAGCGGGCTCCTACAATGAGCAGTTCTTC	CASNPIAGSYNEQFF
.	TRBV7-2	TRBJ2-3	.	TGTGCCAGCGCACCCCGGCGGGGGCAGGGAACAGATACGCAGTATTTT	CASAPRRGQGTDTQYF
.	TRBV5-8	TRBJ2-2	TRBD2	TGTGCCAGCAGCTTTCCGACTAGCGGGAGGGACACCGGGGAGCTGTTTTTT	CASSFPTSGRDTGELFF
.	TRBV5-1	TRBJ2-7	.	TGCGCCAGCACCTCGACAGTCTCCTACGAGCAGTACTTC	CASTSTVSYEQYF
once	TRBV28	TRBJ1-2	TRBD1	TGTGCCAGCAGTTCCGGGACAGGAATGATCCATGGCTACACCTTC	CASSSGTGMIHGYTF
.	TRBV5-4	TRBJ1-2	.	TGTGCCTGGGTTTGGGCAGGCATCTATGGCTACACCTTC	CAWVWAGIYGYTF
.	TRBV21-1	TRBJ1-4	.	TGTGCCAGCAGCAAAGGGGCCAGGGGAGGGGATAGAAATGAAAAACTGTTTTTT	CASSKGARGGDRNEKLFF
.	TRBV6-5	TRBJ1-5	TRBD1	TGTGCCAGCAGCACCGGGACAGGTGCTAATCAGCCCCAGCATTTT	CASSTGTGANQPQHF
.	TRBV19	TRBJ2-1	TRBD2	TGTGCCAGTAGACCCGGACTAGCGGGGGGGCCCCCGGGGTACAATGAGCAGTTCTTC	CASRPGLAGGPPGYNEQFF
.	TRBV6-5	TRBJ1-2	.	TGTGCCAGCAGTTATCGGCAGGGTCCTGGCTATGGCTACACCTTC	CASSYRQGPGYGYTF
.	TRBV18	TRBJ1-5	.	TGTGCCAGCTCACCACCCGCAGGAAGAAATCAGCCCCAGCATTTT	CASSPPAGRNQPQHF
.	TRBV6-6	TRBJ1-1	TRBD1	TGTGCCAGCAGTGGACAGGGAGGAAACACTGAAGCTTTCTTT	CASSGQGGNTEAFF
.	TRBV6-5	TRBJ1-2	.	TGTGCCAGCAGTCTCGAGCCAAACTATGGCTACACCTTC	CASSLEPNYGYTF
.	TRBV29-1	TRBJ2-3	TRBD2	TGCAGCGTTGATAGCGGGGTCACAGATACGCAGTATTTT	CSVDSGVTDTQYF
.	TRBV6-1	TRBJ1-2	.	TGTGCCAGCAGTGACAGGGTAGGCGCACATGGCTACACCTTC	CASSDRVGAHGYTF
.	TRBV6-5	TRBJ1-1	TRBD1	TGTGCCAGCGGGACAGGGGTCACTGAAGCTTTCTTT	CASGTGVTEAFF
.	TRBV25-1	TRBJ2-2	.	TGTGCCAGCAGTGAATATAGTAGCACCGGGGAGCTGTTTTTT	CASSEYSSTGELFF
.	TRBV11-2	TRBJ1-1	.	TGTGCCAGCAGTCCGTGGGAGATGGCAGCGTACACTGAAGCTTTCTTT	CASSPWEMAAYTEAFF
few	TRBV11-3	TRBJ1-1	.	TGTGCCAGCAGCTTAGGGCCGAATGAAGCTTTCTTT	CASSLGPNEAFF
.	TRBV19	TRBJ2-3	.	TGTGCCAGTAGTAATGAGGGGGGGCGACGCCCCACAGATACGCAGTATTTT	CASSNEGGRRPTDTQYF
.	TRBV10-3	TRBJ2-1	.	TGTGCCATCAGTGATCTGACTACCGCCAACAATGAGCAGTTCTTC	CAISDLTTANNEQFF
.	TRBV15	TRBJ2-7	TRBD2	TGTGCCACCAGCAGTGATCATAGCGGGGGGCCCATGGACGAGCAGTACTTC	CATSSDHSGGPMDEQYF
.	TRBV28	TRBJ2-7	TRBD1	TGTGCCAGCAGTGCCGAGGACAGGGACGTCTCCTACGAGCAGTACTTC	CASSAEDRDVSYEQYF
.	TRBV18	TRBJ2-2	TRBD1	TGTGCCAGCTCACCCCCGGGACAGTTTCCCGGGGAGCTGTTTTTT	CASSPPGQFPGELFF
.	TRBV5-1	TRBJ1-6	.	TGCGCCAGCAGCTTGGTCAGCTCCTATAATTCACCCCTCCACTTT	CASSLVSSYNSPLHF
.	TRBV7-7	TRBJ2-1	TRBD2	TGTGCCAGCAGCCCTAGCGGGGGGCCCTACAATGAGCAGTTCTTC	CASSPSGGPYNEQFF
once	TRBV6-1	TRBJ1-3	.	TGTGCCAGCAGTGAACAGGGTGACGGAAACACCATATATTTT	CASSEQGDGNTIYF
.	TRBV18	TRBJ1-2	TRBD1	TGTGCCAGCTCCCGACAGGGGGCGAGCGGCTACACCTTC	CASSRQGASGYTF
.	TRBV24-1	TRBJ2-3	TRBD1	TGTGCCACCAGTGATCCAGGGGGCTACGCAGATACGCAGTATTTT	CATSDPGGYADTQYF
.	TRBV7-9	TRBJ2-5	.	TGTGCCAGCAGCACCCGGGGAGCCCAAGAGACCCAGTACTTC	CASSTRGAQETQYF
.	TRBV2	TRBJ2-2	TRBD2	TGTGCCAGCAGTACAGCGGGTGGCGGGGGGATCACCGGGGAGCTGTTTTTT	CASSTAGGGGITGELFF
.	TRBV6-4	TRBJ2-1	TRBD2	TGTGCCAGCAGACGACTAGCGGGGGACAATGAGCAGTTCTTC	CASRRLAGDNEQFF
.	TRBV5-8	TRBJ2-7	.	TGTGCCAGCAGCTCCAGCGCAGGGTTCAACGAGCAGTACTTC	CASSSSAGFNEQYF